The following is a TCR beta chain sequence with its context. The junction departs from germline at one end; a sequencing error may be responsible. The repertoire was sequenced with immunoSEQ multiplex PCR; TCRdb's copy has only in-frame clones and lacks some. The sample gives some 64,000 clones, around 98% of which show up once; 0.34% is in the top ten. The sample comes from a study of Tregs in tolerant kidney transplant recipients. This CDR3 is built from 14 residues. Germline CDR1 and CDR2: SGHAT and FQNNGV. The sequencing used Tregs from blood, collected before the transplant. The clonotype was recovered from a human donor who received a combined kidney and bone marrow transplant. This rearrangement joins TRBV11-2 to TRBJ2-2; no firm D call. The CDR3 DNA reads TGTACCAGCAGCCCTGTATGGGCCACCGGGGAGCTGTTTTTT. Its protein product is CTSSPVWATGELFF.